The source of this T cell receptor (beta chain) is a study of identical twins. MiXCR was run by TCRdb on the 5' RACE reads, yielding one entry per CDR3 protein. The sample lists hundreds of thousands of distinct CDR3 sequences, 20% to 25% occurring once. V shed 3 bases and J shed 10 bases, with 13 bases lying between them. The CDR3 is 13 amino acids. These data also featured in a second study, about T cells expressing NK-cell markers. That investigation notes: It was still unclear whether expanded NKG2C+ T cell clones were HCMV specific.

Specimen: CD4+ T cells sorted from blood. V is TRBV12-3 or TRBV12-4 and J is TRBJ2-1, with D perhaps given as TRBD1 or TRBD2 (6 bases each). The TCR originated in a woman aged 18-30 years in good health. The CDR3 DNA follows: TGTGCCAGCAGTTTGTTTGGGGGGCGGGAGCAGTTCTTC. Amino acids: CASSLFGGREQFF.